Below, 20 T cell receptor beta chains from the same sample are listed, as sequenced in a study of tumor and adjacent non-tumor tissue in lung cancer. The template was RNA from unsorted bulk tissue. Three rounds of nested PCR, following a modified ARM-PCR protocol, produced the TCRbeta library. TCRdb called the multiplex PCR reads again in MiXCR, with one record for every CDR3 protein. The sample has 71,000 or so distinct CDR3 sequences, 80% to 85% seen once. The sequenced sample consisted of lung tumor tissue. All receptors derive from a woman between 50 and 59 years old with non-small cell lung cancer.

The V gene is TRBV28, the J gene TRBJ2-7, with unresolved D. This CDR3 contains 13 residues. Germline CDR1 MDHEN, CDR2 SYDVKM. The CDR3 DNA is TGTTTACGGGCTGGCGCGAGGAGTTTCGAGCAGTACTTC. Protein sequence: CLRAGARSFEQYF.

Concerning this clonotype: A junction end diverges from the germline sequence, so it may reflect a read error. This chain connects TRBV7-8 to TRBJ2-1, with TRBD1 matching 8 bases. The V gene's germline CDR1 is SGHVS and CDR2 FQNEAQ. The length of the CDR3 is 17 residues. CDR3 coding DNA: TGTGCCAGTAGCACTAAACCTGGACAGGGTTTTTACAATGAGCACTTCTTC. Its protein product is CASSTKPGQGFYNEHFF.

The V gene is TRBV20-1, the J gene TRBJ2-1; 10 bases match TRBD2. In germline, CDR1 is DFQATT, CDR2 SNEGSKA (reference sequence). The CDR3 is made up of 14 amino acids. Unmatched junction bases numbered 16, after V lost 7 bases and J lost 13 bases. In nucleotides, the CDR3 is TGCAGTGTAGGAGCGGGAGGGCAGTGGGGGTCACAGTTCTTC. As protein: CSVGAGGQWGSQFF.

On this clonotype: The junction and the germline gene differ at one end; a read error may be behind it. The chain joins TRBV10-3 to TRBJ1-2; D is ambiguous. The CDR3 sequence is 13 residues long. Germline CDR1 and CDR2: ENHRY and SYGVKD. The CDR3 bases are TGTGCCATCATGCCCGCAGATAGCTATCGCTACACCTTC. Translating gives CAIMPADSYRYTF.

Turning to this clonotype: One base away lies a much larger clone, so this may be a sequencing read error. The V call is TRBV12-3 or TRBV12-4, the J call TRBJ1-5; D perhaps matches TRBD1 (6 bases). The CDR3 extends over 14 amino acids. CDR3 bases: TGTACCAGCAGTCGGGCAGGGGTCAATCAGCCCCAGCATTTT. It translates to CTSSRAGVNQPQHF.

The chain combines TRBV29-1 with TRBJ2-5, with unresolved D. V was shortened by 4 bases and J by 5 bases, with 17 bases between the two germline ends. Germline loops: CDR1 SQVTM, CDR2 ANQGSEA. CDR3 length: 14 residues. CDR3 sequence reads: CSVVIGRGWETQYF. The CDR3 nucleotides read TGCAGCGTTGTTATTGGGCGAGGTTGGGAGACCCAGTACTTC.

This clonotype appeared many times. CDR3 nucleotide sequence: TGTGCCAGCAGCTTTTCTAGCGGCACAGATACGCAGTATTTT. Amino acid sequence: CASSFSSGTDTQYF. The chain joins TRBV7-8 to TRBJ2-3; tentatively, D is TRBD2 (6 bases). Trimming shortened V by 3 bases and J by 1 base, and 8 bases separated the two germline ends. The germline gives CDR1 SGHVS, CDR2 FQNEAQ. The CDR3 length is 14 residues. Drawing the rest from reference TRBV7-8 and TRBJ2-3, the complete variable domain is GAGVSQSPRYKVAKRGQDVALRCDPISGHVSLFWYQQALGQGPEFLTYFQNEAQLDKSGLPSDRFFAERPEGSVSTLKIQRTQQEDSAVYLCASSFSSGTDTQYFGPGTRLTVL.

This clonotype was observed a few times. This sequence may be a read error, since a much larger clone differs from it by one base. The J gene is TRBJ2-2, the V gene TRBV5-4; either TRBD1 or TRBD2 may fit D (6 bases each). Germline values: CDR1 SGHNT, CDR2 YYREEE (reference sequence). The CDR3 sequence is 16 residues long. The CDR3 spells CTSSRSGGANTGELFF. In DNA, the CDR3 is TGTACCAGCAGCCGCTCCGGGGGCGCGAACACCGGGGAGCTGTTTTTT.

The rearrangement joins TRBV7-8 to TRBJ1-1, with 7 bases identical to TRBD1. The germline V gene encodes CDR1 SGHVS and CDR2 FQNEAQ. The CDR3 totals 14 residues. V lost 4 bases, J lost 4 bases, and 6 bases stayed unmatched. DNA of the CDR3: TGTGCCAGCAGCTCAGGGTCAGGGGGCACTGAAGCTTTCTTT. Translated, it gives CASSSGSGGTEAFF.

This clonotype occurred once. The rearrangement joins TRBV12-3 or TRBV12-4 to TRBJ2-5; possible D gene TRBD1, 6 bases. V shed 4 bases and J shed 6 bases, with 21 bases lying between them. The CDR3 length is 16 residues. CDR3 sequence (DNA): TGTGCCAGCAGTTCAATGTCAGGGGCCGCGCAAAAGACCCAGTACTTC. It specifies CASSSMSGAAQKTQYF.

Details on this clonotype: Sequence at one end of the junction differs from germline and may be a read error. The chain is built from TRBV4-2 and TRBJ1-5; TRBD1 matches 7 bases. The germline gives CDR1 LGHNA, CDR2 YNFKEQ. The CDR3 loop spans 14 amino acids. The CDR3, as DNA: TGTGCCAGCAGCCCAGGGACAGTAAATCAACCCCAGCATTTT. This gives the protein CASSPGTVNQPQHF.

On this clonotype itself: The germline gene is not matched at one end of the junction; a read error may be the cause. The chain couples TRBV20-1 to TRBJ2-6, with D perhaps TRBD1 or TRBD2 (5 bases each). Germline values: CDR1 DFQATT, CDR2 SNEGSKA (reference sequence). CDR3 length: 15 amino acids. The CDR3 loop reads CSASPTGSGGNVLTF. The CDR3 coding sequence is TGCAGTGCTAGCCCCACGGGCTCTGGGGGCAACGTCCTGACTTTC.

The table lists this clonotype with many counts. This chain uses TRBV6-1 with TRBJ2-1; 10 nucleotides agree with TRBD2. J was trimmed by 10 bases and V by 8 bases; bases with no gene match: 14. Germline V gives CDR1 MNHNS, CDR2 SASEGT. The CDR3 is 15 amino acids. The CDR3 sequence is CASGGAGGPVSEQFF. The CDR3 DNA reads TGTGCCAGCGGGGGAGCGGGAGGGCCAGTGAGCGAGCAGTTCTTC.

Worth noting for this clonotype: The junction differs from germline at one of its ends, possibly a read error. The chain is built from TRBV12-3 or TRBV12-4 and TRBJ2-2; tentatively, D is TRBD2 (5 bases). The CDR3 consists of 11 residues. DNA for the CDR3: TGTGCCAGCATAAACACCGGGAAGCTGTCTTTT. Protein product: CASINTGKLSF.

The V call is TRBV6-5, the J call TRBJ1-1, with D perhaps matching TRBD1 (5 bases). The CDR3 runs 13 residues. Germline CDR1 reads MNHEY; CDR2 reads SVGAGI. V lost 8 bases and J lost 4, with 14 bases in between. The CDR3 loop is CASGFRQFTEAFF. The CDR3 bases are TGTGCCAGCGGTTTCCGACAGTTCACTGAAGCTTTCTTT.

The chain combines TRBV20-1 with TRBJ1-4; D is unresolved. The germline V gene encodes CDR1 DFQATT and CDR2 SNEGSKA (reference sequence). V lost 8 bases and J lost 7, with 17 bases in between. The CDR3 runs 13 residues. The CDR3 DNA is TGCAGTATTAGTGTCGGGCATGGTGAAAAACTGTTTTTT. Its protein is CSISVGHGEKLFF.

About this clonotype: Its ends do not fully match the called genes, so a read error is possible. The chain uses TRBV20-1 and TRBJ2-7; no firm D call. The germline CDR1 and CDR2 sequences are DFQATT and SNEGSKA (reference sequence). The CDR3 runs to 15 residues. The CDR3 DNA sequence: TGCAGTGCTAGTTCAATCGAGCGACCCCTCTACGAGCAATACTTC. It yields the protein CSASSIERPLYEQYF.

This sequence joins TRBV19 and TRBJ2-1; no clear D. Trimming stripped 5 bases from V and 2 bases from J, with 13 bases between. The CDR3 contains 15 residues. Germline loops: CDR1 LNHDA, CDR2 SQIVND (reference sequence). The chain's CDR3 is CASSPLDAPYNEQFF. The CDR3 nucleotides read TGTGCCAGTAGTCCTCTGGACGCGCCCTACAATGAGCAGTTCTTC.

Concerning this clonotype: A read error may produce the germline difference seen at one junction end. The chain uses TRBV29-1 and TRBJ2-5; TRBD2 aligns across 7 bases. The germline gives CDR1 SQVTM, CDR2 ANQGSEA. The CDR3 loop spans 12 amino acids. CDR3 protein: CSIEGGSKTQYF. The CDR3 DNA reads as TGCAGCATTGAAGGCGGGAGCAAGACCCAGTATTTC.

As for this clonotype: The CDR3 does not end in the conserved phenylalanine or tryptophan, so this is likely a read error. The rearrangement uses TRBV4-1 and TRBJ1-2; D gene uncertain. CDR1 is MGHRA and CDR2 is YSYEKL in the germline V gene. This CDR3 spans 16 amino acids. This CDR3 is CTSSKDRYRGNYGYTL. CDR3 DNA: TGCACCAGCAGTAAAGATAGGTACAGAGGGAACTATGGCTACACCTTG.